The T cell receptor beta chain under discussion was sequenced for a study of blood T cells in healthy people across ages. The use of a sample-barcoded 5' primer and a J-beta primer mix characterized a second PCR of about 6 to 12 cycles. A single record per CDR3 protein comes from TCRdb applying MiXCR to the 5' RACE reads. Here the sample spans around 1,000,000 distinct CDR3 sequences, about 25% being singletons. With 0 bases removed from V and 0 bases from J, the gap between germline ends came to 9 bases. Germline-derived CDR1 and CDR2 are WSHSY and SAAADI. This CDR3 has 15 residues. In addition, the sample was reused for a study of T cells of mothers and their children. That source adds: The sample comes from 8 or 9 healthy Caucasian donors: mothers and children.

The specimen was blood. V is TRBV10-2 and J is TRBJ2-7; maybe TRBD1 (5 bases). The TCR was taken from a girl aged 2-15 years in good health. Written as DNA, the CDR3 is TGCGCCAGCAGTGAGTCAGTCAGGGCCTCCTACGAGCAGTACTTC. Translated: CASSESVRASYEQYF.